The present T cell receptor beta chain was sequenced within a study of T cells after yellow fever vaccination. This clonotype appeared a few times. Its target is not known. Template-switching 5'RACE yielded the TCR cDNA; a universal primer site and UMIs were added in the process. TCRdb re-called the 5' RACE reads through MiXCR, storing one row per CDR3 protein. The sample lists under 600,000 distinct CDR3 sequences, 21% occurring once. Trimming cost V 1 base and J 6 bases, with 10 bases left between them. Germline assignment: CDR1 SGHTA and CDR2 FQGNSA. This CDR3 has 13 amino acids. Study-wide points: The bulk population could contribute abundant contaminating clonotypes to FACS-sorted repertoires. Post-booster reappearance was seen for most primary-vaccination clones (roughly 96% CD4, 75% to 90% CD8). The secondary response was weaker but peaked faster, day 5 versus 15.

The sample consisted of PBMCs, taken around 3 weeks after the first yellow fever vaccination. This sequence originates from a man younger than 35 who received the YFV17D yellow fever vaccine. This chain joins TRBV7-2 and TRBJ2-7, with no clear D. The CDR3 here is CASSLVATSEQYV. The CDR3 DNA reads TGTGCCAGCAGCTTAGTTGCGACATCCGAGCAGTACGTC.